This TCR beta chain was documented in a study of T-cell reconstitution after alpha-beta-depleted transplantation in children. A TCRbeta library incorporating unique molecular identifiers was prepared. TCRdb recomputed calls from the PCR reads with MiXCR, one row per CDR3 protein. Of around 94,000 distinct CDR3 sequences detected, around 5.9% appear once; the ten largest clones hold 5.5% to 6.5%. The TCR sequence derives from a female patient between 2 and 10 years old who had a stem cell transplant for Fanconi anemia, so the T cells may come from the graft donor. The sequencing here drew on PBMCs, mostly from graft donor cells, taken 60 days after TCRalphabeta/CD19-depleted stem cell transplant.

CDR3 amino acids: CSAESSGTQGYTF. As DNA, the CDR3 is TGCAGTGCAGAGAGCTCCGGGACCCAGGGCTACACCTTC. The V and J genes are TRBV20-1 and TRBJ1-2; the D gene is possibly TRBD1 (5 bases). The CDR3 is made up of 13 amino acids. Trimming took off 6 bases at V and 8 bases at J, with 19 bases between the two ends. CDR1 is DFQATT and CDR2 is SNEGSKA in the germline V gene (reference sequence).